This T cell receptor (beta chain) emerged from a study of T cells after yellow fever vaccination. General observations from the study: Overall, a small share of clonotypes was seen in both CD4 and CD8 compartments. Post-booster reappearance was seen for most primary-vaccination clones (96% CD4, around 89% CD8).

In regard to this clonotype: Its antigen is not identified.

TCRdb called the 5' RACE reads again in MiXCR, with one record for every CDR3 protein. The table records under 550,000 distinct CDR3 sequences, 21% of them present only once. This specimen consisted of PBMCs, obtained roughly 20 days after the first yellow fever vaccination. The sequence was collected from a man younger than 30 who received the YFV17D yellow fever vaccine.

CDR3 coding DNA: TGCAGTGCTATGGGACTAGCGGGGGGATGGGCCAAAAACATTCAGTACTTC. It codes for CSAMGLAGGWAKNIQYF. The chain carries TRBV20-1 and TRBJ2-4, with TRBD2 matching over 15 bases. There are 17 residues in the CDR3. Germline V gene data show CDR1 as DFQATT and CDR2 as SNEGSKA (reference sequence). V lost 4 bases, J lost 1 base, and 5 bases stayed unmatched.